Following are 27 T cell receptor beta chains from one sample sequenced in a study of early T cells in non-severe SARS-CoV-2 infection. TCRdb fed the 5' RACE reads into MiXCR, producing one record per CDR3 protein. The sample lists 25,000 to 35,000 distinct CDR3 sequences, approximately 5% occurring once. What was sequenced was whole blood. These TCRs come from an adult who was a healthcare worker with PCR-confirmed SARS-CoV-2 infection or an uninfected control (not recorded which).

The table lists this clonotype with many counts. The rearrangement uses TRBV28 and TRBJ1-2; TRBD1 matches 8 bases. The junction had 4 bases not matched to a gene; V was cut back by 6 bases and J by 4 bases. This CDR3 contains 13 residues. Germline V gene data show CDR1 as MDHEN and CDR2 as SYDVKM. CDR3 DNA sequence: TGTGCCAGCAGCTATGGACAGGGCTATGGCTACACCTTC. Translating gives CASSYGQGYGYTF.

This clonotype showed up many times. J is TRBJ1-6 and V is TRBV20-1, with D possibly matching TRBD1 (5 bases). V gave up 0 bases and J gave up 14 bases, with 8 bases separating them. Germline V gene sequence: CDR1 DFQATT, CDR2 SNEGSKA (reference sequence). CDR3 length: 11 amino acids. CDR3 loop: CSARDRGALHF. In DNA form, the CDR3 reads TGCAGTGCTAGAGATCGAGGGGCCCTCCACTTT.

This clonotype was recorded many times. The V call is TRBV29-1, the J call TRBJ2-3; D gene uncertain. Germline CDR1 reads SQVTM; CDR2 reads ANQGSEA. V gave up 8 bases and J gave up 6 bases, with 18 bases separating them. The CDR3 is 13 amino acids. This chain's CDR3 is CSSRGLLTDTQYF. DNA for the CDR3: TGCAGCTCCCGTGGGCTACTGACGGATACGCAGTATTTT.

This clonotype has ten or more counts. The chain carries TRBV28 and TRBJ2-7; TRBD1 agrees at 8 bases. In germline, CDR1 is MDHEN, CDR2 SYDVKM. V shed 5 bases and J 5 bases; nucleotides not matched to a gene: 8. The CDR3 is 14 amino acids. CDR3 sequence: CASSPQDRVNEQYF. The CDR3 DNA sequence: TGTGCCAGCAGTCCCCAGGACAGGGTCAACGAGCAGTACTTC.

The chain joins TRBV2 to TRBJ2-2; no clear D. The CDR3 spans 11 residues. CDR1 is SNHLY and CDR2 is FYNNEI in the germline V gene. Trimming removed 8 bases from V and 8 bases from J, with 9 bases in between. The CDR3 sequence is CASQDEGELFF. The CDR3 nucleotides are TGTGCCAGCCAGGATGAGGGGGAGCTGTTTTTT.

The chain combines TRBV18 with TRBJ2-5; D not resolved. This CDR3 is built from 13 residues. Looked up from germline, CDR1 is KGHSH and CDR2 is LQKENI. V was pared by 3 bases and J by 4 bases, with 9 bases between. In DNA, the CDR3 is TGTGCCAGCTCACCCGACTTTCCAGAGACCCAGTACTTC. Translating it yields CASSPDFPETQYF.

This clonotype showed up many times. The chain links TRBV7-9 to TRBJ1-6, with 7 nucleotides matching TRBD1. Germline CDR1 and CDR2: SEHNR and FQNEAQ (reference sequence). CDR3 size: 14 residues. V was pared by 7 bases and J by 6 bases, with 6 bases of the junction left unmatched. The CDR3 spells CASNGDSANSPLHF. CDR3 in DNA: TGTGCCAGCAATGGGGACAGTGCTAATTCACCCCTCCACTTT.

This clonotype was picked up many times. The CDR3 coding sequence is TGCAGTGCTGAAATTTCAACCCGGGAGCTAATCAGCTACGAGCAGTACTTC. It yields the protein CSAEISTRELISYEQYF. This chain links TRBV20-1 with TRBJ2-7; weak D call: TRBD2 (6 bases). CDR1 DFQATT and CDR2 SNEGSKA come from the germline V gene (reference sequence). The V gene lost 5 bases and the J gene lost 3 bases, with 26 bases spanning the gap. This CDR3 is built from 17 residues.

The sample holds many counts of this clonotype. The genes are TRBV7-9 and TRBJ2-1; no clear D. The germline V gene has CDR1 SEHNR and CDR2 FQNEAQ (reference sequence). With 1 base removed from V and 7 bases from J, the gap between germline ends came to 5 bases. The CDR3 is made up of 12 amino acids. CDR3 sequence reads: CASSLELNEQFF. CDR3 in DNA: TGTGCCAGCAGCTTAGAGCTAAATGAGCAGTTCTTC.

This clonotype occurred many times. The gene calls are TRBV7-8 and TRBJ2-3, with TRBD2 matching over 7 bases. CDR1 is SGHVS and CDR2 is FQNEAQ in the germline V gene. This CDR3 is built from 15 residues. Unmatched junction bases numbered 5, after V lost 5 bases and J lost 0 bases. For the CDR3, the DNA is TGTGCCAGCAGCCCGCGGGAGAGCAGCACAGATACGCAGTATTTT. Its translation is CASSPRESSTDTQYF.

This chain links TRBV28 with TRBJ2-2, with 7 bases identical to TRBD1. This CDR3 region has 14 residues. V was clipped by 8 bases and J by 0 bases; unmatched bases: 3. The V gene's germline CDR1 is MDHEN and CDR2 SYDVKM. The CDR3 region has the DNA TGTGCCAGCTTTGGGACAGCGAACACCGGGGAGCTGTTTTTT. Encoded protein: CASFGTANTGELFF.

This clonotype has ten or more counts. The J gene is TRBJ1-5, the V gene TRBV20-1, with 7 bases aligning to TRBD1. V was pared by 5 bases and J by 1 base, with 2 bases of the junction left unmatched. CDR1 DFQATT and CDR2 SNEGSKA come from the germline V gene (reference sequence). The CDR3 runs to 13 residues. The CDR3 is CSAARGSNQPQHF. CDR3 nucleotides: TGCAGTGCTGCCAGGGGGAGCAATCAGCCCCAGCATTTT.

This clonotype came up many times. The rearrangement uses TRBV6-4 and TRBJ1-1; D perhaps matches TRBD1 (5 bases). This CDR3 is built from 13 residues. Trimming removed 3 bases from V and 4 bases from J, with 9 bases in between. Germline CDR1 MRHNA, CDR2 SNTAGT. CDR3 coding DNA: TGTGCCAGCAGTGAGAGGGGTGGCACTGAAGCTTTCTTT. It yields the protein CASSERGGTEAFF.

This clonotype was detected many times. The chain has TRBV9 and TRBJ2-3; D is perhaps TRBD1 or TRBD2 (5 bases each). V was pared by 5 bases and J by 5 bases, with 18 bases between. Germline loops: CDR1 SGDLS, CDR2 YYNGEE. This CDR3 is built from 15 residues. The CDR3 region has the DNA TGTGCCAGCAGTCGCGGTGGGGGACGGGGAGATACGCAGTATTTT. It translates to CASSRGGGRGDTQYF.

With respect to this clonotype: At one end the junction does not follow the germline gene, possibly because of a read error. The chain combines TRBV4-3 with TRBJ2-1; 12 nucleotides agree with TRBD2. The germline gives CDR1 LGHNA, CDR2 YSLEER. The CDR3 contains 15 residues. DNA for the CDR3: TGCGCCAGCAGCCAGACTAGCGGGGGCTACAATGAGCAGCTCTTC. Protein sequence: CASSQTSGGYNEQLF.

A note on this clonotype: A much larger clone lies a single base off, so this may be a read error. The gene calls are TRBV7-9 and TRBJ1-1; 8 positions match TRBD1. Germline CDR1 SEHNR, CDR2 FQNEAQ (reference sequence). The CDR3 runs 15 residues. The CDR3 DNA follows: TGTGGCAGCAGCCCAGGGACAGGAACGTTCGCTGAAGCTTTCTTT. It is translated as CGSSPGTGTFAEAFF.

DNA for the CDR3: TGTGCCAGCAGTCCTAGCGGGGGAAACACCGGGGAGCTGTTTTTT. Translated, it gives CASSPSGGNTGELFF. The chain is built from TRBV6-2 or TRBV6-3 and TRBJ2-2; 10 bases agree with TRBD2. CDR3 length: 15 amino acids. Germline V CDR1 and CDR2: MNHEY, SVGEGT. The junction had 2 bases not matched to a gene; V was cut back by 5 bases and J by 2 bases.

Ten or more counts support this clonotype. J is TRBJ2-1 and V is TRBV6-2 or TRBV6-3; 13 bases are shared with TRBD2. The trim removed 6 bases at V and 16 bases at J, leaving 9 bases unmatched. CDR1 MNHEY and CDR2 SVGEGT come from the germline V gene. The CDR3 spans 13 residues. The CDR3 DNA follows: TGTGCCAGCAGCCTCGGACTAGCGGGGGCTTATTTCTTC. It specifies CASSLGLAGAYFF.

In this sample, this clonotype turned up many times. This chain uses TRBV10-2 with TRBJ1-6; D perhaps matches TRBD1 (6 bases). In germline, CDR1 is WSHSY, CDR2 SAAADI. The CDR3 sequence is 14 residues long. V lost 2 bases and J 5 bases, leaving 7 bases between the germline ends. Here the CDR3 reads CASSEQGNNSPLHF. The CDR3 DNA sequence: TGCGCCAGCAGTGAGCAGGGGAATAATTCACCCCTCCACTTT.

This clonotype appeared many times. The gene calls are TRBV12-5 and TRBJ2-7; D possibly corresponds to TRBD1 (6 bases). CDR1 is LGHNT, CDR2 FRNRAP, per germline. This CDR3 comprises 14 residues. The ends were cut back, 7 bases at V and 2 bases at J, with 15 bases in the middle. In nucleotides, the CDR3 is TGTGCTAGTGCCAAACAGGGTGGCACCTACGAGCAGTACTTC. Translating gives CASAKQGGTYEQYF.

In regard to this clonotype: A read error may be the cause here, since a much bigger clone is one base away. This chain uses TRBV11-2 with TRBJ2-7; 11 bases map to TRBD1. The CDR3 covers 16 residues. Germline loops: CDR1 SGHAT, CDR2 FQNNGV. Germline trimming cut 0 bases from V and 1 base from J; bases unmatched to any gene: 2. The CDR3 sequence is CASSLEGTGGSYEQYF. In nucleotides, the CDR3 is TGTGCCAGCAGCTTAGAAGGGACAGGGGGTTCCTACGAGCAGTACTTC.

The chain links TRBV29-1 to TRBJ2-7; 11 bases are shared with TRBD2. In germline, CDR1 is SQVTM, CDR2 ANQGSEA. The CDR3 runs to 12 residues. CDR3 DNA sequence: TGCGGCGCGGGGACTAGCGGCTACGAGCAGTACTTC. This translates into CGAGTSGYEQYF.

Many counts were recorded for this clonotype. DNA for the CDR3: TGCAGCGTTCAGAAGGGAGGGAAAAGTGAGCAGTTCTTC. Amino acid sequence: CSVQKGGKSEQFF. The rearrangement links TRBV29-1 to TRBJ2-1; TRBD2 matches at 7 bases. Germline V gene lookup returns CDR1 SQVTM and CDR2 ANQGSEA. The CDR3 runs 13 residues. The trim removed 5 bases at V and 9 bases at J, leaving 10 bases unmatched.

This clonotype was counted many times. The chain joins TRBV6-6 to TRBJ2-5, with TRBD2 matching 7 bases. Germline CDR1 reads MNHNY; CDR2 reads SVGAGI (reference sequence). This CDR3 spans 13 amino acids. V was clipped by 5 bases and J by 4 bases; unmatched bases: 4. CDR3: CASSRTSLETQYF. DNA for the CDR3: TGTGCCAGCAGTCGGACTAGTTTAGAGACCCAGTACTTC.

This clonotype appeared many times. V is TRBV7-9 and J is TRBJ2-5; 11 bases agree with TRBD2. Germline assignment: CDR1 SEHNR and CDR2 FQNEAQ (reference sequence). The CDR3 consists of 16 residues. The V and J ends lost 1 base and 4 bases, in that order; junction bases with no gene match: 5. The CDR3 coding sequence is TGTGCCAGCAGCTTAGTGGCACTAGCGGGGGCAGAGACCCAGTACTTC. Residues: CASSLVALAGAETQYF.

This clonotype was seen many times. V is TRBV28 and J is TRBJ2-3, with 9 bases aligning to TRBD1. V trimming: 2 bases; J trimming: 1 base; junction bases outside the gene matches: 1. The CDR3 sequence is 15 residues long. Germline assignment: CDR1 MDHEN and CDR2 SYDVKM. CDR3 in amino acids: CASSLRQGGTDTQYF. CDR3 bases: TGTGCCAGCAGTTTAAGACAGGGGGGCACAGATACGCAGTATTTT.

This clonotype was recorded at least ten times. V and J are TRBV12-3 or TRBV12-4 and TRBJ1-3, with D hard to call. With 7 bases removed from V and 4 bases from J, the gap between germline ends came to 11 bases. The CDR3 consists of 13 residues. The CDR3 is CASTLAGGNTIYF. CDR3 bases: TGTGCCAGCACCCTCGCGGGGGGAAACACCATATATTTT.